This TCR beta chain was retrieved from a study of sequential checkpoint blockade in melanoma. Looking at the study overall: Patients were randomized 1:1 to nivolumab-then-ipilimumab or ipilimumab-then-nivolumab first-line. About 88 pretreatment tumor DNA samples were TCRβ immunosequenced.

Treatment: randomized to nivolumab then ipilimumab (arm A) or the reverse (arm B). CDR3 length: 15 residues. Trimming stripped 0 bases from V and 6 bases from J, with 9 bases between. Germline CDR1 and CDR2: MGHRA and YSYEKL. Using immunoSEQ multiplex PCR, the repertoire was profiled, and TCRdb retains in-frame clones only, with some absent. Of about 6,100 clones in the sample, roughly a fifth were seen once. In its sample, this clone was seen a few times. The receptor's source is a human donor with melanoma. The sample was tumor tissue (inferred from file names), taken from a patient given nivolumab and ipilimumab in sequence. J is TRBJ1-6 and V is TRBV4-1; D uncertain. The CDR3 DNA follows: TGCGCCAGCAGCCAAGATTGGGCCGGTAATTCACCCCTCCACTTT. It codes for CASSQDWAGNSPLHF.